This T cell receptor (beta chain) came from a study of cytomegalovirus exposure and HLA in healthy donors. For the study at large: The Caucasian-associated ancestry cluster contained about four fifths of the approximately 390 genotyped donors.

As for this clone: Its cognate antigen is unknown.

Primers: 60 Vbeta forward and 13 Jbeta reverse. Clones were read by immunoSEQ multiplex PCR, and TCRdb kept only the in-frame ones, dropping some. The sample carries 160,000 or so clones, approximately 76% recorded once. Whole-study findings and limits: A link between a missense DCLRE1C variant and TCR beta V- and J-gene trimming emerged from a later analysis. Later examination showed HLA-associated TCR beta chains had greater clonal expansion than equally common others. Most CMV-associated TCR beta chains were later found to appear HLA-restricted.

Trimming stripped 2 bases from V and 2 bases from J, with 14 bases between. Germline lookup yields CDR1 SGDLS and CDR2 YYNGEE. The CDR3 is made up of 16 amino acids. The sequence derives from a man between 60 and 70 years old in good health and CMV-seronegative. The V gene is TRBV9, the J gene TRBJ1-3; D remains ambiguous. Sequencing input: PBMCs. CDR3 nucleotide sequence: TGTGCCAGCAGCGTGGAGGGTTTTAGTCCTGGAAACACCATATATTTT. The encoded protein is CASSVEGFSPGNTIYF.